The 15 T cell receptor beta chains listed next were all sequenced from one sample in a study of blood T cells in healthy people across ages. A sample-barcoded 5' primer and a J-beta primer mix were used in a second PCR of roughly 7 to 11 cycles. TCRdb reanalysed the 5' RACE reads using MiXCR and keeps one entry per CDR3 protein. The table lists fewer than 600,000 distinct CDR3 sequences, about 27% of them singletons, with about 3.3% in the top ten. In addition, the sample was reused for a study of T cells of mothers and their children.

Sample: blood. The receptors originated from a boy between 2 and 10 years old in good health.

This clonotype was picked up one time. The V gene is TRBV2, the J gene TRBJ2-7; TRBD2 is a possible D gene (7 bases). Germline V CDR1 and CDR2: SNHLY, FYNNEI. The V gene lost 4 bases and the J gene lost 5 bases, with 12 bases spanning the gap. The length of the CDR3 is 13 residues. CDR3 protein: CASSVRGGDEQYF. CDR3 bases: TGTGCCAGCAGTGTAAGGGGGGGCGACGAGCAGTACTTC.

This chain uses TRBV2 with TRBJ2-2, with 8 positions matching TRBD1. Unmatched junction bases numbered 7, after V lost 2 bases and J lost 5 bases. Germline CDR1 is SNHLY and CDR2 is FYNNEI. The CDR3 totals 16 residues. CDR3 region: CASSEPDRAETGELFF. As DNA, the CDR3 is TGTGCCAGCAGTGAACCGGACAGGGCGGAGACCGGGGAGCTGTTTTTT.

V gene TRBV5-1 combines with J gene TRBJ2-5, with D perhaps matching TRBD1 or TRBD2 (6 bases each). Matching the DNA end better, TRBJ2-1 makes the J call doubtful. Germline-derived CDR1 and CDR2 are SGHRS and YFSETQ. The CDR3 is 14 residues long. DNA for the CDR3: TGCGCCAGCAGCCACAGGGACTTCAACAATGAGCAGTTCTTC. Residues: CASSHRDFNNEQFF.

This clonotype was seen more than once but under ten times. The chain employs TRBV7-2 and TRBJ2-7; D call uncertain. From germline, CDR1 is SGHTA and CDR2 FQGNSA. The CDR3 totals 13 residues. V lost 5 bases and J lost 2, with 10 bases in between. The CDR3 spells CASSRRNTYEQYF. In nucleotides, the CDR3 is TGTGCCAGCAGCCGACGGAACACCTACGAGCAGTACTTC.

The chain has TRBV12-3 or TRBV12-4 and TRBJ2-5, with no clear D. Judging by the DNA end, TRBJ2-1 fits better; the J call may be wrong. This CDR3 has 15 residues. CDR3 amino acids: CASSLDRWRANEQFF. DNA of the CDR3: TGTGCCAGCAGTTTAGATCGCTGGAGAGCGAATGAGCAGTTCTTC.

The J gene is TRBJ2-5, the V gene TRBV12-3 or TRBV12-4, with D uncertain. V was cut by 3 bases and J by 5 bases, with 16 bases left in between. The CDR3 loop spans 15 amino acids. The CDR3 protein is CASSFWVGRLETQYF. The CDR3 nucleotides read TGTGCCAGCAGTTTTTGGGTCGGAAGGTTGGAGACCCAGTACTTC.

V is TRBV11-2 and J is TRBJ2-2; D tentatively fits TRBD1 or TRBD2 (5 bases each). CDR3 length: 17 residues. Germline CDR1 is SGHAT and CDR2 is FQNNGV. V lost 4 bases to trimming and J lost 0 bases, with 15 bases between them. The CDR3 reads CASSSSRDRANTGELFF. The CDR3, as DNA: TGTGCCAGCAGCTCGAGTCGGGACCGAGCGAACACCGGGGAGCTGTTTTTT.

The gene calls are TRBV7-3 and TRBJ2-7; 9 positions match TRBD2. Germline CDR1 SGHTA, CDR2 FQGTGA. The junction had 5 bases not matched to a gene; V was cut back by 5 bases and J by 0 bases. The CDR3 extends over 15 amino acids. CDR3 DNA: TGTGCCAGCAGCATAAGCGGGGGGACCTCCTACGAGCAGTACTTC. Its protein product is CASSISGGTSYEQYF.

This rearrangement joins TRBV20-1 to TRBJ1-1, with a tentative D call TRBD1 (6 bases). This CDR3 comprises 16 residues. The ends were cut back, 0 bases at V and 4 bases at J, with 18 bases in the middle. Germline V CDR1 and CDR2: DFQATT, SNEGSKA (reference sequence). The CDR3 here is CSARDGKRGAITEAFF. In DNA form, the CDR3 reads TGCAGTGCTAGAGATGGAAAGCGGGGGGCGATCACTGAAGCTTTCTTT.

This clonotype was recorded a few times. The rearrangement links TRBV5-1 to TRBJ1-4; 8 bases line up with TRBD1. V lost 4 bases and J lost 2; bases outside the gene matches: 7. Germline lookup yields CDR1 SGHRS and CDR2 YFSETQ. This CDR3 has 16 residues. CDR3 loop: CASSRGRGPTNEKLFF. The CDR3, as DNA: TGCGCCAGCAGCCGGGGCAGGGGGCCTACTAATGAAAAACTGTTTTTT.

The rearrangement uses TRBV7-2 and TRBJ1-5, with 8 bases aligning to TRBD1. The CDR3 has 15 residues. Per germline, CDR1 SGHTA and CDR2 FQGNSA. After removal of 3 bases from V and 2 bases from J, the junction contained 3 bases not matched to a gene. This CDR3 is CASSLVTGGNQPQHF. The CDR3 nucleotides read TGTGCCAGCAGCTTGGTGACAGGGGGCAATCAGCCCCAGCATTTT.

The CDR3 here is CSARGQGATRDYGYTF. CDR3 in DNA: TGCAGTGCTAGAGGACAGGGGGCAACAAGGGACTATGGCTACACCTTC. This chain joins TRBV20-1 and TRBJ1-2; 10 bases match TRBD1. The V segment lost 1 base and the J segment 3 bases; nucleotides outside the gene matches: 8. This CDR3 has 16 amino acids. Germline CDR1 DFQATT, CDR2 SNEGSKA (reference sequence).

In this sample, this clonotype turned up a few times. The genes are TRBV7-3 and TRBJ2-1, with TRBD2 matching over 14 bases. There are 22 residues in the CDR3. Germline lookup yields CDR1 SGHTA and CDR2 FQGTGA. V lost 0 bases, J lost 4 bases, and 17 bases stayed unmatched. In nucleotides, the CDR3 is TGTGCCAGCAGCTTAACGGGACTAGCGGGGGTAGCGGGAACGAGATCGTACAATGAGCAGTTCTTC. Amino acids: CASSLTGLAGVAGTRSYNEQFF.

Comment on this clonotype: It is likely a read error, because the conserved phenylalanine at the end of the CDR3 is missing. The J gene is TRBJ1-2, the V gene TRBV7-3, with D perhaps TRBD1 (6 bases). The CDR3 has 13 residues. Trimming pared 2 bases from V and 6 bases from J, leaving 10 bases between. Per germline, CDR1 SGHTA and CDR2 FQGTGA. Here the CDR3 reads CASSLQGSDGYTL. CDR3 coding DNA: TGTGCCAGCAGCTTACAGGGGTCGGATGGCTACACCCTC.

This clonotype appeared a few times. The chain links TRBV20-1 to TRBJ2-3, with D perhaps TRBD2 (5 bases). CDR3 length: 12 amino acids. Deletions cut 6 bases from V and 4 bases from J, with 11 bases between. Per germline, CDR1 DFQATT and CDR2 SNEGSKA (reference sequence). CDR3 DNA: TGCAGTGCACGGGAACCCGCAGATACGCAGTATTTT. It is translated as CSAREPADTQYF.